This record concerns one T cell receptor beta chain sequence. This sample was included in a study of blood T cell repertoires in COVID-19. Study-wide background: Samples taken during acute and convalescent COVID-19 were collected in the United States, Italy and Spain.

Seattle-derived patients entered the study during active infection and were followed longitudinally. In the source study's methods: Reference gene primer amplification in the assay estimated nucleated cell counts. Clones were sequenced by immunoSEQ multiplex PCR, and TCRdb holds only the in-frame ones, with some missing. V, J and clone size are those of that table, while D and trimming were read from the DNA. The sample contains 350,000 to 500,000 clones, roughly 89% of which appear only once. The V end lost 4 bases, the J end lost 3 bases, and 10 bases lay between the germline ends. The CDR3 is 14 residues long. The germline V gene encodes CDR1 LNHDA and CDR2 SQIVND (reference sequence).

The material sequenced was peripheral blood. The V call is TRBV19, the J call TRBJ1-5, with a tentative D call TRBD1 (6 bases). The sequence was obtained from a man aged 18 to 29 with COVID-19, enrolled during active disease. CDR3 sequence: CASSKDSLNQPQHF. The CDR3 DNA reads as TGTGCCAGTAGTAAGGACAGCCTCAATCAGCCCCAGCATTTT. The variable domain in full, completed from reference TRBV19 and TRBJ1-5, reads DGGITQSPKYLFRKEGQNVTLSCEQNLNHDAMYWYRQDPGQGLRLIYYSQIVNDFQKGDIAEGYSVSREKKESFPLTVTSAQKNPTAFYLCASSKDSLNQPQHFGDGTRLSIL.